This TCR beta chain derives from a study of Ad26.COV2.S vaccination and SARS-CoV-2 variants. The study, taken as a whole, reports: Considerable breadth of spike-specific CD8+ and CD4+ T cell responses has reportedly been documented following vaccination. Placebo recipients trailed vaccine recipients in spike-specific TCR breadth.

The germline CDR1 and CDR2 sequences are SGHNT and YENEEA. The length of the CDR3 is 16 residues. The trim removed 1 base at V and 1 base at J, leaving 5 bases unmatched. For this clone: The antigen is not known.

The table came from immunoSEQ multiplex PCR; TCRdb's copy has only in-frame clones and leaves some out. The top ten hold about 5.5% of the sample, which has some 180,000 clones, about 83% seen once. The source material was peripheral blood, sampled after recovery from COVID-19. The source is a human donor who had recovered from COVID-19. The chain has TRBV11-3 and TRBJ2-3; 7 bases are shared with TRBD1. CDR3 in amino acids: CASSLGQGWGTDTQYF. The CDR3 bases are TGTGCCAGCAGCTTAGGACAGGGCTGGGGCACAGATACGCAGTATTTT.